Each of the 31 T cell receptor beta chains below was sequenced from the same sample in a study of T-cell memory formation after mild COVID-19 (dated by TCRdb to about 2021). Libraries were constructed by 5' RACE. The listed sequencing device is Illumina NovaSeq 6000. The public reads were run again by TCRdb, first through fastp at Q25 and then through MiXCR, and only productive beta chains were kept. Here each entry gathers all rows of one CDR3 protein and keeps the most common genes and DNA. In this sample the table shows 350,000 to 400,000 distinct CDR3 sequences, roughly 20% of which occur a single time. The ten largest make up around 12% of the sample. Sequencing was done on a sample of PBMCs or a T cell subset sorted from them (not recorded which). The receptors were gathered from an adult woman who had mild COVID-19 (a few samples of this study predate the infection). The sample titles of this study are shuffled in the database, so cell type and time point are left out; the donor was told from shared clones.

The chain combines TRBV15 with TRBJ2-7, with D uncertain. CDR3 length equals 15 residues. Germline CDR1 and CDR2: LNHNV and YYDKDF (reference sequence). With 0 bases removed from V and 3 bases from J, the gap between germline ends came to 12 bases. In DNA form, the CDR3 reads TGTGCCACCAGCAGAGATCTCCGTTCCTACTACGAGCAGTACTTC. It is translated as CATSRDLRSYYEQYF.

A few counts support this clonotype. The chain links TRBV10-3 to TRBJ2-2; D is ambiguous. Per the germline V gene, CDR1 is ENHRY and CDR2 is SYGVKD. Between the trimmed V and J ends, which lost 5 bases and 6 bases, there was a span of 13 bases. The CDR3 consists of 14 residues. The CDR3 sequence is CAISQRPLSGELFF. The CDR3 DNA follows: TGTGCCATCAGTCAGAGGCCTTTGTCCGGGGAGCTGTTTTTT.

The genes are TRBV7-2 and TRBJ2-1; D uncertain. V was pared by 7 bases and J by 10 bases, with 14 bases between. Germline lookup yields CDR1 SGHTA and CDR2 FQGNSA. This CDR3 region has 12 residues. The DNA of the CDR3 is TGTGCCAGCACCCCGCCTGGCCCGGAGCAGTTCTTC. Protein sequence: CASTPPGPEQFF.

This clonotype appeared a few times. The chain recombines TRBV7-2 with TRBJ2-5; TRBD1 is a possible D gene (5 bases). Germline lookup yields CDR1 SGHTA and CDR2 FQGNSA. The CDR3 loop spans 15 amino acids. Deletions cut 4 bases from V and 1 base from J, with 13 bases between. The CDR3: CASSWQGGVQETQYF. CDR3 nucleotides: TGTGCCAGCAGCTGGCAGGGCGGAGTCCAAGAGACCCAGTACTTC.

The chain employs TRBV20-1 and TRBJ2-2; possibly TRBD1 for D (6 bases). The V end lost 2 bases, the J end lost 3 bases, and 13 bases lay between the germline ends. Germline V gene lookup returns CDR1 DFQATT and CDR2 SNEGSKA (reference sequence). The CDR3 extends over 15 amino acids. The CDR3, as DNA: TGCAGTGCTAGATATAGGGGGACCTACACCGGGGAGCTGTTTTTT. Translating it yields CSARYRGTYTGELFF.

This clonotype was counted only a few times. The chain links TRBV5-1 to TRBJ2-5, with 11 bases lining up with TRBD1. This CDR3 contains 17 residues. The junction had 8 bases not matched to a gene; V was cut back by 0 bases and J by 4 bases. CDR1 SGHRS and CDR2 YFSETQ come from the germline V gene. The CDR3 is CASSLVRTGGAGETQYF. The CDR3 DNA follows: TGCGCCAGCAGCTTGGTGCGGACAGGGGGCGCGGGAGAGACCCAGTACTTC.

The rearrangement joins TRBV5-1 to TRBJ2-5, with D hard to call. The CDR3 runs to 15 residues. Germline V CDR1 and CDR2: SGHRS, YFSETQ. Trimming shortened V by 4 bases and J by 0 bases, and 13 bases separated the two germline ends. The CDR3 sequence is CASSLGIAYQETQYF. In nucleotides, the CDR3 is TGCGCCAGCAGCCTGGGAATCGCTTACCAAGAGACCCAGTACTTC.

The genes are TRBV27 and TRBJ2-1; 8 nucleotides match TRBD2. V was clipped by 6 bases and J by 14 bases; unmatched bases: 18. The germline V gene encodes CDR1 MNHEY and CDR2 SMNVEV (reference sequence). The CDR3 has 15 residues. CDR3 protein: CASSPSGTRSGGEFF. The DNA for the CDR3 is TGTGCCAGCAGCCCCTCCGGGACTAGAAGTGGTGGAGAGTTCTTC.

V and J are TRBV6-1 and TRBJ1-5; D may be TRBD1 (5 bases). V lost 7 bases to trimming and J lost 5 bases, with 12 bases between them. This CDR3 region has 13 residues. CDR1 and CDR2 from the germline V gene are MNHNS and SASEGT. CDR3 in DNA: TGTGCCAGCACTAGGGGCAGGGATCAGCCCCAGCATTTT. It encodes CASTRGRDQPQHF.

This clonotype has ten or more counts. V and J are TRBV5-1 and TRBJ2-5, with 9 bases lining up with TRBD2. With 3 bases clipped from V and 1 base from J, the junction kept 7 bases outside the gene matches. Germline V gene data show CDR1 as SGHRS and CDR2 as YFSETQ. This CDR3 is 16 amino acids long. CDR3: CASSSGASGVQETQYF. The CDR3 DNA reads as TGCGCCAGCAGCTCCGGGGCTAGCGGGGTCCAAGAGACCCAGTACTTC.

This clonotype has more than one count but fewer than ten. V gene TRBV4-2 combines with J gene TRBJ2-2, with TRBD2 as a possible D gene (5 bases). Germline CDR1 and CDR2: LGHNA and YNFKEQ. This CDR3 spans 18 amino acids. Trimming cost V 1 base and J 2 bases, with 17 bases left between them. CDR3 nucleotide sequence: TGTGCCAGCAGCCAAGCGGTATTAGAAGCGGCTAACACCGGGGAGCTGTTTTTT. Amino acids: CASSQAVLEAANTGELFF.

The chain carries TRBV24-1 and TRBJ2-3, with 8 bases that match TRBD1. V lost 3 bases to trimming and J lost 0 bases; unmatched junction nucleotides: 4. The CDR3 length is 16 residues. The V gene's germline CDR1 is KGHDR and CDR2 SFDVKD. CDR3 sequence: CATSDGGQVSTDTQYF. In DNA, the CDR3 is TGTGCCACCAGTGATGGGGGACAGGTCAGCACAGATACGCAGTATTTT.

The chain employs TRBV6-1 and TRBJ1-1; 9 positions match TRBD1. V lost 6 bases and J lost 5; bases outside the gene matches: 13. CDR1 is MNHNS and CDR2 is SASEGT in the germline V gene. The CDR3 has 16 residues. As DNA, the CDR3 is TGTGCCAGCAGCCTACATCTTACGGACAGGGGAACTGAAGCTTTCTTT. Translated: CASSLHLTDRGTEAFF.

The genes are TRBV13 and TRBJ2-1; no reliable D call. This CDR3 contains 13 residues. V shed 5 bases and J shed 9 bases, with 14 bases lying between them. In germline, CDR1 is PRHDT, CDR2 FYEKMQ (reference sequence). The CDR3 protein is CASSPRMASEQFF. As DNA, the CDR3 is TGTGCCAGCAGCCCCCGTATGGCGAGTGAGCAGTTCTTC.

This clonotype has more than one count but fewer than ten. This chain uses TRBV7-8 with TRBJ2-1; 7 positions agree with TRBD2. Germline-derived CDR1 and CDR2 are SGHVS and FQNEAQ. V dropped 8 bases and J dropped 2; count of bases not matched to a gene: 9. This CDR3 is 15 amino acids long. CDR3 nucleotide sequence: TGTGCCAGCGTCTTGCTAGCGGCCACCTACAATGAGCAGTTCTTC. It encodes CASVLLAATYNEQFF.

In its sample, this clonotype was seen many times. The rearrangement links TRBV13 to TRBJ2-3; tentatively, D is TRBD2 (5 bases). Trimming took off 4 bases at V and 6 bases at J, with 14 bases between the two ends. Germline V gene lookup returns CDR1 PRHDT and CDR2 FYEKMQ (reference sequence). CDR3 length: 14 residues. The chain's CDR3 is CASSSALTGDTQYF. The CDR3 nucleotides are TGTGCCAGCAGCTCGGCCCTCACGGGGGATACGCAGTATTTT. The complete variable domain, with remaining parts taken from reference TRBV13 and TRBJ2-3, reads AAGVIQSPRHLIKEKRETATLKCYPIPRHDTVYWYQQGPGQDPQFLISFYEKMQSDKGSIPDRFSAQQFSDYHSELNMSSLELGDSALYFCASSSALTGDTQYFGPGTRLTVL.

There are a few counts of this clonotype. V and J are TRBV5-1 and TRBJ2-5; the match to TRBD2 covers 11 bases. Per the germline V gene, CDR1 is SGHRS and CDR2 is YFSETQ. Unmatched junction bases numbered 21, after V lost 7 bases and J lost 7 bases. The CDR3 runs 18 residues. The CDR3 sequence: CASSVAGGLGRVEGTQYF. DNA for the CDR3: TGCGCCAGCTCCGTAGCGGGAGGGCTCGGTCGTGTTGAAGGGACCCAGTACTTC.

V and J are TRBV7-3 and TRBJ1-1; tentative D call: TRBD1 (5 bases). The CDR3 is made up of 15 amino acids. CDR1 and CDR2 (germline): SGHTA, FQGTGA. V lost 2 bases, J lost 1 base, and 11 bases lay in between. CDR3 nucleotide sequence: TGTGCCAGCAGCTTATGGGGGGGAAGGAACACTGAAGCTTTCTTT. Translated: CASSLWGGRNTEAFF.

The rearrangement links TRBV12-2 to TRBJ1-1; TRBD1, the table's D call, lacks a check against the DNA. TRBV12-2 is classified as a pseudogene. The CDR3 spans 17 residues. This CDR3 is CASRLVTQGQGNTEAFF. CDR3 bases: TGTGCAAGTCGCTTAGTGACCCAGGGGCAGGGGAACACTGAAGCTTTCTTT.

This clonotype was seen a handful of times. The CDR3 region is CASSWGLGRKLFF. The CDR3 DNA follows: TGTGCCAGCAGTTGGGGTTTGGGCAGAAAACTGTTTTTT. The chain joins TRBV12-3 or TRBV12-4 to TRBJ1-4, with D hard to call. This CDR3 is 13 amino acids long. Trimming took 4 bases from V and 10 from J, leaving 13 bases between them.

Note on this clonotype: A read error may explain this, as a much larger clone is one base away. This chain joins TRBV5-1 and TRBJ2-1; TRBD2 matches at 8 bases. Germline CDR1 and CDR2: SGHRS and YFSETQ. There are 14 residues in the CDR3. The junction had 3 bases not matched to a gene; V was cut back by 0 bases and J by 7 bases. CDR3 bases: TGCGCCAGCAGCTTGGATAGCGGGAAAAATGAGCAGTTCTTC. The encoded protein is CASSLDSGKNEQFF.

In this sample, this clonotype turned up many times. The gene calls are TRBV24-1 and TRBJ2-5; 8 bases agree with TRBD1. The length of the CDR3 is 16 residues. J gave up 4 bases and V 4 bases, and 10 bases lay outside the gene matches. Per germline, CDR1 KGHDR and CDR2 SFDVKD. The CDR3 DNA sequence: TGTGCCACCAGTGACCCCGGGACAGGTCACGGAGAGACCCAGTACTTC. It specifies CATSDPGTGHGETQYF.

This clonotype was found a few times. The chain carries TRBV6-6 and TRBJ2-1, with D perhaps assigned TRBD1 or TRBD2 (6 bases each). In germline, CDR1 is MNHNY, CDR2 SVGAGI (reference sequence). V was clipped by 2 bases and J by 7 bases, with 18 bases between them. This CDR3 has 16 residues. CDR3 sequence: CASSYRGEAQENEQFF. CDR3 nucleotide sequence: TGTGCCAGCAGTTACAGGGGGGAGGCCCAGGAGAATGAGCAGTTCTTC.

In this sample, this clonotype turned up a few times. J is TRBJ1-2 and V is TRBV4-3; 7 bases align to TRBD1. V trimming: 0 bases; J trimming: 4 bases; junction bases outside the gene matches: 8. Germline CDR1 and CDR2: LGHNA and YSLEER. The CDR3 runs to 16 residues. CDR3 DNA: TGCGCCAGCAGCCAAGATAACATAGGGGGCGGCTATGGCTACACCTTC. Its translation: CASSQDNIGGGYGYTF.

J is TRBJ2-3 and V is TRBV30; 9 bases align to TRBD2. The CDR3 loop spans 14 amino acids. V shed 2 bases, J shed 11 bases, and the junction held 11 bases outside the gene matches. Germline-derived CDR1 and CDR2 are GTSNPN and SVGIG (reference sequence). Here the CDR3 reads CAWSSGGPPLGQYF. The CDR3 DNA reads as TGTGCCTGGAGTAGCGGGGGGCCTCCGTTAGGGCAGTATTTT.

In its sample, this clonotype was seen a few times. V and J are TRBV24-1 and TRBJ2-2; the D is unclear. The ends were cut back, 3 bases at V and 1 base at J, with 8 bases in the middle. There are 15 residues in the CDR3. CDR1 is KGHDR, CDR2 SFDVKD, per germline. Here the CDR3 reads CATSDRQMNTGELFF. CDR3 bases: TGTGCCACCAGTGATCGGCAAATGAACACCGGGGAGCTGTTTTTT.

The J gene is TRBJ2-1, the V gene TRBV5-1; 12 nucleotides line up with TRBD1. The CDR3 is 15 residues long. Per germline, CDR1 SGHRS and CDR2 YFSETQ. J gave up 9 bases and V 0 bases, and 4 bases lay outside the gene matches. CDR3 in DNA: TGCGCCAGCAGCTTGGTTGGGACAGGGGGCGGTGAGCAGTTCTTC. Protein: CASSLVGTGGGEQFF.

The chain combines TRBV7-8 with TRBJ1-5, with D possibly matching TRBD1 (5 bases). Germline V gene data show CDR1 as SGHVS and CDR2 as FQNEAQ. The CDR3 length is 12 residues. V gave up 5 bases and J gave up 9 bases, with 11 bases separating them. The CDR3 nucleotides are TGTGCCAGCAGCCCCCCCGGGGGGCCCCAGCATTTT. Its protein product is CASSPPGGPQHF. Supplemented by reference TRBV7-8 and TRBJ1-5, the full variable domain reads GAGVSQSPRYKVAKRGQDVALRCDPISGHVSLFWYQQALGQGPEFLTYFQNEAQLDKSGLPSDRFFAERPEGSVSTLKIQRTQQEDSAVYLCASSPPGGPQHFGDGTRLSIL.

This chain joins TRBV27 and TRBJ2-7; 7 nucleotides agree with TRBD1. Germline V gene data show CDR1 as MNHEY and CDR2 as SMNVEV (reference sequence). J lost 3 bases, V lost 4 bases, and 9 bases had no gene match. The CDR3 spans 15 residues. The CDR3 DNA sequence: TGTGCCAGCAGTTCCGCAACAGGGGTGTACTACGAGCAGTACTTC. It yields the protein CASSSATGVYYEQYF.

The chain links TRBV6-5 to TRBJ2-7; TRBD2 aligns across 15 bases. Germline V gene data show CDR1 as MNHEY and CDR2 as SVGAGI. There are 17 residues in the CDR3. V dropped 4 bases and J dropped 4; count of bases not matched to a gene: 8. The CDR3 protein is CASSSLPGLAGGYEQYF. For the CDR3, the DNA is TGTGCCAGCAGTTCCTTACCGGGACTAGCGGGAGGTTACGAGCAGTACTTC.

The gene calls are TRBV15 and TRBJ1-5; D might be TRBD1 (6 bases). The germline V gene has CDR1 LNHNV and CDR2 YYDKDF (reference sequence). V gave up 0 bases and J gave up 4 bases, with 22 bases separating them. The CDR3 spans 19 residues. This chain's CDR3 is CATSRDLRGQSNKNQPQHF. The CDR3 DNA reads TGTGCCACCAGCAGAGATCTTCGCGGACAGAGCAACAAGAATCAGCCCCAGCATTTT.